The T cell receptor (beta chain) described here comes from a study of brain T cells in children with intractable seizures. Clones were sequenced by immunoSEQ multiplex PCR, and TCRdb holds only the in-frame ones, with some missing. The repertoire includes around 80,000 clones, roughly 89% of them detected once, and about 23% sits in the top ten. CDR1 and CDR2 from the germline V gene are MGHRA and YSYEKL. V shed 3 bases and J shed 5 bases, with 22 bases lying between them. The CDR3 spans 18 residues. This clone has just one count. The chain employs TRBV4-1 and TRBJ1-4; D is undetermined. The sequencing used peripheral blood, collected at surgery. The source is a girl aged 2 to 10 with Rasmussen encephalitis and intractable seizures. The CDR3 loop is CASSHEPYSFQENEKLFF. In DNA form, the CDR3 reads TGCGCCAGCAGCCATGAGCCATATTCTTTCCAGGAGAATGAAAAACTGTTTTTT.